Below, 5 T cell receptor beta chains from the same sample are listed, as sequenced in a study of blood T cell repertoires in COVID-19. Sequencing used immunoSEQ multiplex PCR; TCRdb keeps in-frame clones, though not all of them. Of under 250,000 clones in the sample, approximately 90% were seen once. Sequenced material: peripheral blood. These receptors originate from a man younger than 45 with acute or convalescent COVID-19.

This clone was seen more than once but under ten times. This chain uses TRBV9 with TRBJ2-1; 9 nucleotides align to TRBD2. The CDR3 totals 16 residues. Germline V gives CDR1 SGDLS, CDR2 YYNGEE. V trimming: 0 bases; J trimming: 7 bases; junction bases outside the gene matches: 8. CDR3 DNA sequence: TGTGCCAGCAGCGTAGATCTGGCGGGAGGGTGGAATGAGCAGTTCTTC. Translating gives CASSVDLAGGWNEQFF. The complete variable domain, with remaining parts taken from reference TRBV9 and TRBJ2-1, reads DSGVTQTPKHLITATGQRVTLRCSPRSGDLSVYWYQQSLDQGLQFLIQYYNGEERAKGNILERFSAQQFPDLHSELNLSSLELGDSALYFCASSVDLAGGWNEQFFGPGTRLTVL.

As regards this clone: The sample holds other DNA sequences that translate to the same CDR3. V gene TRBV18 combines with J gene TRBJ1-1; D not resolved. Deletions cut 3 bases from V and 0 bases from J, with 8 bases between. The CDR3 covers 14 residues. Germline V CDR1 and CDR2: KGHSH, LQKENI. The CDR3 loop is CASSPAIMNTEAFF. The CDR3 nucleotides read TGTGCCAGCTCACCCGCTATTATGAACACTGAAGCTTTCTTT.

The chain's CDR3 is CARRRVVGEQYF. The CDR3 DNA is TGTGCCAGAAGGCGGGTGGTTGGCGAGCAGTACTTC. The chain carries TRBV5-3 and TRBJ2-7; D perhaps matches TRBD2 (5 bases). TRBV5-3 is labeled an ORF, and its function is uncertain. Trimming removed 5 bases at V and 6 bases at J, with 12 bases between. The CDR3 consists of 12 residues.

This clone was detected once. The CDR3 protein is CASSQDRGIPGNTIYF. CDR3 DNA: TGTGCCAGCAGCCAAGATCGGGGGATTCCTGGAAACACCATATATTTT. V and J are TRBV3-1 (or the pseudogene TRBV3-2) and TRBJ1-3, with a tentative D call TRBD1 (5 bases). The CDR3 length is 16 residues. V was trimmed by 0 bases and J by 2 bases, leaving 11 bases between them. The germline V gene encodes CDR1 LGHDT and CDR2 YNNKEL (reference sequence).

The genes are TRBV24-1 and TRBJ2-7, with TRBD1 matching over 9 bases. The junction had 9 bases not matched to a gene; V was cut back by 12 bases and J by 7 bases. The CDR3 has 12 residues. Germline V gives CDR1 KGHDR, CDR2 SFDVKD. The CDR3 spells CAPPDRGWEQYF. As DNA, the CDR3 is TGTGCCCCACCGGACAGGGGCTGGGAGCAGTACTTC.